The rows below give T cell receptor beta chains drawn from one sample of a study of blood T cell repertoires in COVID-19. Generated by immunoSEQ multiplex PCR, the TCRdb table keeps only in-frame clones and is missing some. Among 150,000 to 200,000 clones, around 79% were seen once, and the ten largest hold about 6.5%. Sequencing was done on a sample of peripheral blood. The receptors derive from a woman between 40 and 55 years old with COVID-19, enrolled during active disease. CDR3s include the opening cysteine and the closing phenylalanine or tryptophan. Each record gives: V gene, clone size, D gene, J gene, CDR3 DNA, CDR3 protein. A D gene is named only where the DNA matches it firmly. Rows may omit the clone size; those that give it use once, few, many or a size class.

TRBV2	few	TRBD1	TRBJ2-2	TGTGCCAGCAGGGAGGTTGACAGGGCCGGGGAGCTGTTTTTT	CASREVDRAGELFF
TRBV19	NA	NA	TRBJ1-2	TGTGCCAGTAGTATTGTGTCAGGGAACGGCTACACCTTC	CASSIVSGNGYTF
TRBV3-1/TRBV3-2	NA	NA	TRBJ2-1	TGTGCCAGCAGCCAAGTGGCGGGCCAGCATGAGCAGTTCTTC	CASSQVAGQHEQFF
TRBV6-4	NA	TRBD2	TRBJ2-1	TGTGCCAGCAGTGTGGAACTAGCGACCTACAATGAGCAGTTCTTC	CASSVELATYNEQFF
TRBV2	NA	NA	TRBJ2-4	TGTGCCAGCAGTGAAGTAAGGGGCATTCAGTACTTC	CASSEVRGIQYF
TRBV4-3	NA	NA	TRBJ1-2	TGCGCCAGCAGCCAAGCTCAGGGAAGCCCCGGCTACACCTTC	CASSQAQGSPGYTF
TRBV5-1	NA	NA	TRBJ2-5	TGCGCCAGCAGCTTGGTTCGGAGGGAGAGTCAAGAGACCCAGTACTTC	CASSLVRRESQETQYF
TRBV27	NA	TRBD1	TRBJ2-3	TGTGCCAGCGCCGCAGACAGGGATCCTGGGCCAGCCACAGATACGCAGTATTTT	CASAADRDPGPATDTQYF
TRBV5-1	few	TRBD1	TRBJ2-7	TGCGCCAGCAGCCGGGACAGATACGAGCAGTACTTC	CASSRDRYEQYF
TRBV2	NA	NA	TRBJ2-5	TGTGCCACCCTTAAAGGGGCAGGGCAAGAGACCCAGTACTTC	CATLKGAGQETQYF
TRBV11-1	NA	NA	TRBJ1-1	TGTGCCAGCAGCTTAAATTCGGCAGGGATGAACACTGAAGCTTTCTTT	CASSLNSAGMNTEAFF
TRBV3-1/TRBV3-2	NA	TRBD2	TRBJ2-1	TGTGCCAGCAGCCAAACCCGGGAGGCCTACAATGAGCAGTTCTTC	CASSQTREAYNEQFF
TRBV19	NA	NA	TRBJ1-2	TGTGCCAGTAGCAGGGCAATGGGTGGCTACACCTTC	CASSRAMGGYTF
TRBV19	NA	NA	TRBJ1-1	TGTGCCAGCCACCCACGGGAGAACACTGAAGCTTTCTTT	CASHPRENTEAFF
TRBV7-3	NA	NA	TRBJ2-5	TGTGCCAGCAGCCTCTCGGGTGAGCGCGAGACCCAGTACTTC	CASSLSGERETQYF
TRBV5-1	NA	TRBD1	TRBJ2-3	TGCGCCAGCAGCTTGCAGGGACAGGGGTCAGATACGCAGTATTTT	CASSLQGQGSDTQYF